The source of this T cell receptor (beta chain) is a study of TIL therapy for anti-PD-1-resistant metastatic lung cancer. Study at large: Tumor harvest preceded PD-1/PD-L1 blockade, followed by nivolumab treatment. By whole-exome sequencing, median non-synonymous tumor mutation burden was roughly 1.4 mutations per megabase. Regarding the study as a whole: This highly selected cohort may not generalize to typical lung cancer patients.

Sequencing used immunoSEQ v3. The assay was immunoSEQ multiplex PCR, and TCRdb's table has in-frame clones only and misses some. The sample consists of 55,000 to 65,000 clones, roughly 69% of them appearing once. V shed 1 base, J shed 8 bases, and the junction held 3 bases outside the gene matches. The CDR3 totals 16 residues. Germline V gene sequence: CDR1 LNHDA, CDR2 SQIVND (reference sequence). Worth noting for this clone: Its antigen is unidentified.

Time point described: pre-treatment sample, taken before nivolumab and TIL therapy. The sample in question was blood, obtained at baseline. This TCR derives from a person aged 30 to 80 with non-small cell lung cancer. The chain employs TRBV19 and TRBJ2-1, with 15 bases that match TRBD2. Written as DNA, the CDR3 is TGTGCCAGTAGTATAGCCCGGACTAGCGGGAGGGATGAGCAGTTCTTC. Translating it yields CASSIARTSGRDEQFF. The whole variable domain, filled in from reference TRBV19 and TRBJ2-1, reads DGGITQSPKYLFRKEGQNVTLSCEQNLNHDAMYWYRQDPGQGLRLIYYSQIVNDFQKGDIAEGYSVSREKKESFPLTVTSAQKNPTAFYLCASSIARTSGRDEQFFGPGTRLTVL.